This TCR beta chain was retrieved from a study of T cells in localized non-small cell lung cancer. Study results and limitations: Because researchers sequenced only one region of the tumor, heterogeneity is still possible. Longer overall survival associated with higher blood T cell density; shorter survival with higher adjacent-lung clonality. Adjacent uninvolved lung tissue had the highest T cell clonality, exceeding tumor.

The protocol was immunoSEQ multiplex PCR, while the TCRdb copy is restricted to in-frame clones and leaves out a portion. The sample includes about 74,000 clones, 84% of them seen just once. Turning to this clone: Antigen unknown.

The CDR3 runs 9 residues. V gave up 6 bases and J gave up 1 base, with 0 bases separating them. Germline values: CDR1 SQVTM, CDR2 ANQGSEA. The chain carries TRBV29-1 and TRBJ2-5; D ambiguous. Sequencing was performed on peripheral blood, taken before any cancer treatment. The source is a female donor of 60 years or more with stage I lung adenocarcinoma. The CDR3 DNA reads TGCAGCGTCCAAGAGACCCAGTACTTC. It encodes CSVQETQYF. The full variable domain, its missing parts supplied by reference TRBV29-1 and TRBJ2-5, is SAVISQKPSRDICQRGTSLTIQCQVDSQVTMMFWYRQQPGQSLTLIATANQGSEATYESGFVIDKFPISRPNLTFSTLTVSNMSPEDSSIYLCSVQETQYFGPGTRLLVL.